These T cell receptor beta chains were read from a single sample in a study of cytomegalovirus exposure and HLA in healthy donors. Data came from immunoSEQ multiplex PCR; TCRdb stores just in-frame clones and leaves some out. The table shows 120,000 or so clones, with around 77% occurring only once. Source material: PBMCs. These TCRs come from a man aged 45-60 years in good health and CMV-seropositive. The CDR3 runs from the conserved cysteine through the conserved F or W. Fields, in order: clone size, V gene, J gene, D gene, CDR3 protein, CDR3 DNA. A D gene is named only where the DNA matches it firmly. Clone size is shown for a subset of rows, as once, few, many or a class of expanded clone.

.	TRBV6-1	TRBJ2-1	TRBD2	CASRPSGRDYNEQFF	TGTGCCAGCAGACCGAGCGGGAGAGACTACAATGAGCAGTTCTTC
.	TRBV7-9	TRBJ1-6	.	CASSLGRGGASPLHF	TGTGCCAGCAGCTTGGGCAGGGGTGGCGCTTCACCCCTCCACTTT
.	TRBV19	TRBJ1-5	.	CASREDLQPQHF	TGTGCCAGTAGGGAGGACCTTCAGCCCCAGCATTTT
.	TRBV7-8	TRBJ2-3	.	CASSLGRGTGLIDTQYF	TGTGCCAGCAGCTTAGGCAGGGGTACCGGGTTAATAGATACGCAGTATTTT
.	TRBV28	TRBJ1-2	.	CASSKQGNYGYTF	TGTGCCAGCAGTAAACAGGGAAATTATGGCTACACCTTC
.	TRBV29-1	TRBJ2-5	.	CSVVPFQETQYF	TGCAGCGTTGTTCCCTTCCAAGAGACCCAGTACTTC
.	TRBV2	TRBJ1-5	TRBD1	CASSPSDRSHSNQPQHF	TGTGCCAGCAGTCCCTCGGACAGGTCTCATAGCAATCAGCCCCAGCATTTT
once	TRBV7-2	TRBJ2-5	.	CASSPLPVGEEETQYF	TGTGCCAGCAGCCCCCTACCTGTAGGTGAGGAAGAGACCCAGTACTTC
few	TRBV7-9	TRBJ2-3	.	CASSFRTTRRRGHTDTQYF	TGTGCCAGCAGCTTTCGAACAACGCGAAGGAGAGGCCACACAGATACGCAGTATTTT
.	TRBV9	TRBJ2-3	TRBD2	CASSVPSGDSADTQYF	TGTGCCAGCAGCGTGCCTAGCGGGGATAGCGCAGATACGCAGTATTTT
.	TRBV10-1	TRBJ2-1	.	CASSEYGGVYNEQFF	TGCGCCAGCAGTGAGTACGGCGGAGTCTACAATGAGCAGTTCTTC
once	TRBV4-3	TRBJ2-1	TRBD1	CASSQVIGDSSYNEQFF	TGCGCCAGCAGCCAAGTAATAGGGGACAGCTCCTACAATGAGCAGTTCTTC
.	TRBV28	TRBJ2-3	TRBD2	CASSRTSGITDTQYF	TGTGCCAGCAGTCGGACTAGCGGAATCACAGATACGCAGTATTTT
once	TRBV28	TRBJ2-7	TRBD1	CASNPSGTGAYEQYF	TGTGCCAGCAACCCCTCCGGGACAGGGGCCTACGAGCAGTACTTC
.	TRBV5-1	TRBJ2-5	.	CASSAGTSQETQYF	TGCGCCAGCAGCGCCGGGACATCTCAAGAGACCCAGTACTTC
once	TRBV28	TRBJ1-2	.	CASSRGPYGYTF	TGTGCCAGCAGTCGCGGCCCCTATGGCTACACCTTC
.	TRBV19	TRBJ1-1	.	CASSPQGVNTEAFF	TGTGCCAGTAGTCCCCAGGGCGTAAACACTGAAGCTTTCTTT
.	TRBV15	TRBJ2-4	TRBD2	CATSRDGGGRVSAKNIQYF	TGTGCCACCAGCAGAGATGGAGGAGGGAGGGTTTCCGCCAAAAACATTCAGTACTTC
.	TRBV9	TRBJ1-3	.	CASSARQGSSGNTIYF	TGTGCCAGCAGCGCCCGGCAGGGAAGCTCTGGAAACACCATATATTTT
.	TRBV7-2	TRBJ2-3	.	CASEEALTQYF	TGTGCCAGCGAGGAGGCGTTGACGCAGTATTTT
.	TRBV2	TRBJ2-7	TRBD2	CASGLRLAGGEQYF	TGTGCCAGCGGATTACGACTAGCGGGAGGCGAGCAGTACTTC
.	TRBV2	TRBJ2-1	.	CASSEPAGGYNEQFF	TGTGCCAGCAGTGAGCCGGCGGGCGGCTACAATGAGCAGTTCTTC
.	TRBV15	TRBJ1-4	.	CATSRATGATNEKLFF	TGTGCCACCAGCAGAGCTACGGGGGCAACTAATGAAAAACTGTTTTTT
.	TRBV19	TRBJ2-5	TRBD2	CASSISGRTLETQYF	TGTGCCAGTAGTATCAGCGGGAGGACCCTAGAGACCCAGTACTTC
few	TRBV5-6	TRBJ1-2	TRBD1	CASSFGQGADGYTF	TGTGCCAGCAGCTTCGGACAGGGGGCTGACGGCTACACCTTC
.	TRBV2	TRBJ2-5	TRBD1	CASDRAKETQYF	TGTGCCAGCGACAGGGCCAAAGAGACCCAGTACTTC
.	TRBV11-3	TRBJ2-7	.	CASSLVRHEQCF	TGTGCCAGCAGCTTAGTCAGACACGAGCAGTGCTTC
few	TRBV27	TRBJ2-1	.	CASSFRRVYNEQFF	TGTGCCAGCAGTTTCCGGAGAGTCTACAATGAGCAGTTCTTC
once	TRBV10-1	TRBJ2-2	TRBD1	CATGQGASGELFF	TGCGCCACCGGACAGGGGGCGTCCGGGGAGCTGTTTTTT
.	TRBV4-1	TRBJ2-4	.	CASSQANTLAKNIQYF	TGCGCCAGCAGCCAAGCCAACACATTAGCCAAAAACATTCAGTACTTC
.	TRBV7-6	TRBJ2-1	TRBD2	CASSSGTRLSYNEQFF	TGTGCCAGCAGCTCCGGGACTAGACTCTCCTACAATGAGCAGTTCTTC
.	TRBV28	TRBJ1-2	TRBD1	CASRATGGGNYGYTF	TGTGCCAGCAGGGCGACAGGGGGAGGGAACTATGGCTACACCTTC
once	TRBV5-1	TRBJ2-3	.	CASSLLTQSTDTQYF	TGCGCCAGCAGCTTGCTTACCCAGAGCACAGATACGCAGTATTTT
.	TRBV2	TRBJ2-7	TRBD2	CASRAGLAGPYEQYF	TGTGCCAGCAGGGCGGGACTAGCGGGGCCATACGAGCAGTACTTC
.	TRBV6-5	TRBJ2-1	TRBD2	CASSYSSGSSYNEQFF	TGTGCCAGCAGTTACTCTAGCGGGAGCTCCTACAATGAGCAGTTCTTC
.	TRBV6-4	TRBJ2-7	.	CASSAGLASEQYF	TGTGCCAGCAGTGCGGGCCTAGCGTCCGAGCAGTACTTC
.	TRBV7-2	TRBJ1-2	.	CASSLDRANYGYTF	TGTGCCAGCAGCTTAGATCGAGCTAACTATGGCTACACCTTC
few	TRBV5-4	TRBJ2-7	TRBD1	CASSPTTGFGYEQYF	TGTGCCAGCAGCCCGACGACAGGGTTCGGCTACGAGCAGTACTTC
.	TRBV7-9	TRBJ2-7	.	CASSQDSSYEQYF	TGTGCCAGCAGCCAGGACAGTTCCTACGAGCAGTACTTC
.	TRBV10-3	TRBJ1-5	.	CAISVLGGQPQHF	TGTGCCATCAGTGTCCTTGGAGGTCAGCCCCAGCATTTT
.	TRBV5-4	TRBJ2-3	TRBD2	CASSLRLAGGGTDTQYF	TGTGCCAGCAGCCTTAGACTAGCGGGGGGAGGCACAGATACGCAGTATTTT
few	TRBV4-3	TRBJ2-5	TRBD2	CASSQDRGGAGVQETQYF	TGCGCCAGCAGCCAAGATCGAGGCGGAGCGGGGGTCCAAGAGACCCAGTACTTC
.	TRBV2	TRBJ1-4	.	CASSSERVQGFYEKLFF	TGTGCCAGCAGCTCCGAAAGGGTACAGGGCTTTTATGAGAAACTGTTTTTT
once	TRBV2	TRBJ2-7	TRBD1	CASRGQGSSYEQYF	TGTGCCAGTAGGGGGCAGGGCAGCTCCTACGAGCAGTACTTC
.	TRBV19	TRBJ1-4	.	CASSRDRGGNEKLFF	TGTGCCAGTAGTAGAGACCGGGGTGGTAATGAAAAACTGTTTTTT
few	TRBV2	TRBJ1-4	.	CASSAPVNEKLFF	TGTGCCAGCAGTGCTCCGGTTAATGAAAAACTGTTTTTT
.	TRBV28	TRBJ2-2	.	CASSSGSGGTGELFF	TGTGCCAGCAGTTCCGGGTCGGGTGGCACCGGGGAGCTGTTTTTT
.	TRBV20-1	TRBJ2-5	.	CSAGPSETQYF	TGCAGTGCTGGGCCCTCGGAGACCCAGTACTTC
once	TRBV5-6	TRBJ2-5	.	CASSLYLSGWTETQYF	TGTGCCAGCAGCTTATACCTGAGCGGGTGGACGGAGACCCAGTACTTC
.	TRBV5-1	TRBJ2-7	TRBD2	CASSLKGLAGGSYEQYF	TGCGCCAGCAGCTTGAAAGGGCTAGCGGGAGGGTCCTACGAGCAGTACTTC